These 4 T cell receptor beta chains were all obtained from the same sample, sequenced in a study of graft-versus-host responses after intestinal transplantation. Only in-frame clones appear in the TCRdb table, and some are missing; sequencing was by immunoSEQ multiplex PCR. Of fewer than 1,500 clones in the sample, roughly 90% were seen once. The specimen was PBMCs, collected 8 days after intestinal transplant. These TCRs come from a human patient who received an intestinal transplant, so some T cells may come from the graft donor.

The chain combines TRBV6-6 with TRBJ1-1; 9 positions match TRBD1. Germline V gene data show CDR1 as MNHNY and CDR2 as SVGAGI (reference sequence). The CDR3 has 15 residues. J lost 8 bases, V lost 4 bases, and 11 bases had no gene match. The CDR3 region is CASSFNRDRVTEAFF. In DNA, the CDR3 is TGTGCCAGCAGTTTCAACCGGGACAGGGTTACGGAAGCTTTCTTT.

J is TRBJ2-7 and V is TRBV2; D is unresolved. CDR1 and CDR2 from the germline V gene are SNHLY and FYNNEI. This CDR3 comprises 13 residues. V was clipped by 7 bases and J by 0 bases, with 10 bases between them. CDR3 region: CASKQIYSYEQYF. CDR3 DNA: TGTGCCAGCAAACAGATTTACTCCTACGAGCAGTACTTC.

V is TRBV27 and J is TRBJ1-1, with a possible D match to TRBD1 (5 bases). V dropped 6 bases and J dropped 9 bases, with 17 bases sitting between them. This CDR3 has 13 residues. Germline V gene sequence: CDR1 MNHEY, CDR2 SMNVEV (reference sequence). The CDR3 region has the DNA TGTGCCAGCAGCCCGCAGATGCAGGGTCAAGCTTTCTTT. Protein product: CASSPQMQGQAFF.

V usage is TRBV30 and J usage is TRBJ1-6, with a weak D call TRBD1 (5 bases). V was pared by 3 bases and J by 0 bases, with 12 bases between. This CDR3 has 16 amino acids. The germline CDR1 and CDR2 sequences are GTSNPN and SVGIG (reference sequence). Here the CDR3 DNA reads TGTGCCTGGAGCATGGGGGGACCCTCCTATAATTCACCCCTCCACTTT. Encoded protein: CAWSMGGPSYNSPLHF.